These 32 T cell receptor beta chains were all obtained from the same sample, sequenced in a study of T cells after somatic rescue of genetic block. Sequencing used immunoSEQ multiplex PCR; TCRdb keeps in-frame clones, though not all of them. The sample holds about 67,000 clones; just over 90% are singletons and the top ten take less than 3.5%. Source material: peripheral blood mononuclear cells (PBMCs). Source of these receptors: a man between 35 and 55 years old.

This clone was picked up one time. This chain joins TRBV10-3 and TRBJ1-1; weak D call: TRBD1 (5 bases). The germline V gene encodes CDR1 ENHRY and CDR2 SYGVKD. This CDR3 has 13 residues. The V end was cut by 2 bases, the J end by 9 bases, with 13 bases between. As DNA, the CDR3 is TGTGCCATCAGTGAGCCCCAGGGAGATCAAGCTTTCTTT. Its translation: CAISEPQGDQAFF.

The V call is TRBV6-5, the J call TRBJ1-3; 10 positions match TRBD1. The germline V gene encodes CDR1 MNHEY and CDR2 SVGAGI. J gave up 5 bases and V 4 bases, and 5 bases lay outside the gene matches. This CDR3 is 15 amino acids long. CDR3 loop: CASSWDRGFRNTIYF. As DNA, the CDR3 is TGTGCCAGCAGTTGGGACAGGGGATTCCGAAACACCATATATTTT.

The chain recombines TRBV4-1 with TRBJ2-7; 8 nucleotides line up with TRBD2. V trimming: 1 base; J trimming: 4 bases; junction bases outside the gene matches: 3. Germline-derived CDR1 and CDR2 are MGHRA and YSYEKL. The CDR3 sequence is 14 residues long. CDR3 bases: TGCGCCAGCAGCCAAGTAGCGGGGAGATACGAGCAGTACTTC. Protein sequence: CASSQVAGRYEQYF.

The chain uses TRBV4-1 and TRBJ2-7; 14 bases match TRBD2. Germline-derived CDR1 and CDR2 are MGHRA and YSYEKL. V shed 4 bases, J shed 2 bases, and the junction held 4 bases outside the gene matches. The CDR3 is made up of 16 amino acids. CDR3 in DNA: TGCGCCAGCAGCCCGCGACTAGCGGGAGGGCCCTACGAGCAGTACTTC. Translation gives CASSPRLAGGPYEQYF.

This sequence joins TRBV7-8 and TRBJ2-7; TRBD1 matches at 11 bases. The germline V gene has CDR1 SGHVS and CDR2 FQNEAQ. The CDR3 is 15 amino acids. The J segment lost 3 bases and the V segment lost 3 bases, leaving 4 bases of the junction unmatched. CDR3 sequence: CASSLPGTGGYEQYF. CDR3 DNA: TGTGCCAGCAGCTTGCCCGGGACAGGGGGCTACGAGCAGTACTTC.

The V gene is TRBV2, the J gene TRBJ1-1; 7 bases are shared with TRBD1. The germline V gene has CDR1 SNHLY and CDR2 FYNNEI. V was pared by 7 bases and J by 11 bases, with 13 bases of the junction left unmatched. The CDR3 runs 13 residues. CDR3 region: CASTLTGPRGAFF. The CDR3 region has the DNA TGTGCCAGCACCCTCACAGGCCCCAGGGGGGCTTTCTTT.

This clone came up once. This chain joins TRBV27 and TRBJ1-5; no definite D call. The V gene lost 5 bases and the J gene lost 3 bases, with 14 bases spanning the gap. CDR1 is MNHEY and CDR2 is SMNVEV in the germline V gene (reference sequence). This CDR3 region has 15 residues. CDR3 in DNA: TGTGCCAGCAGTCCCCCGGGGTCCCCCAATCAGCCCCAGCATTTT. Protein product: CASSPPGSPNQPQHF.

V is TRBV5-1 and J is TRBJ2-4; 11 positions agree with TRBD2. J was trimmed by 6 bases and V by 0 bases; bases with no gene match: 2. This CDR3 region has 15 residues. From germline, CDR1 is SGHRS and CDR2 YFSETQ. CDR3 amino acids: CASSLAGTSGNIQYF. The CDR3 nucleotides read TGCGCCAGCAGCTTGGCCGGGACTAGCGGAAACATTCAGTACTTC.

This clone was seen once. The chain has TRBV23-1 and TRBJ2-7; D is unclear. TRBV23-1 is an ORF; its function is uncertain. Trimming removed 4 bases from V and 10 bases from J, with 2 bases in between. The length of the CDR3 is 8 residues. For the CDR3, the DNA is TGCGCCAGCAGTCGTCAGTACTTC. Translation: CASSRQYF.

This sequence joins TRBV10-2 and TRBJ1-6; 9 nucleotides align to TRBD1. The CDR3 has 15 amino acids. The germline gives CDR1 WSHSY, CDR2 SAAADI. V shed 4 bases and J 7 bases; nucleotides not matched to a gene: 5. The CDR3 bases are TGCGCCAGCAGTGTCCCGGGACAGGGCAATTCACCCCTCCACTTT. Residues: CASSVPGQGNSPLHF.

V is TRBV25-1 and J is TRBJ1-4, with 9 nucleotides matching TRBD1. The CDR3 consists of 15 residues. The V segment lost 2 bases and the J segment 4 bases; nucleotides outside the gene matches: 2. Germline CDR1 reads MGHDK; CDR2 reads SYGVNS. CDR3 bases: TGTGCCAGCAGTGAAGGGGACAGGGTTAATGAAAAACTGTTTTTT. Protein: CASSEGDRVNEKLFF.

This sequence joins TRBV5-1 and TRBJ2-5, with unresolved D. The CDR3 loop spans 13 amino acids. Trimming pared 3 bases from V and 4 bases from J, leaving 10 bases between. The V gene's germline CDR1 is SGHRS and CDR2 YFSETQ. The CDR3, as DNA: TGCGCCAGCAGCTCAGCGCCTCGAGAGACCCAGTACTTC. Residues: CASSSAPRETQYF.

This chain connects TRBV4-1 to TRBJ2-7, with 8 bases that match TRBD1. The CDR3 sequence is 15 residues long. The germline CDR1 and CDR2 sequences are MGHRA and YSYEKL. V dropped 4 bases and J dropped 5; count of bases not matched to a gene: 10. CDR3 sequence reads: CASSLGQGEGNEQYF. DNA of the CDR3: TGCGCCAGCAGCCTAGGACAGGGCGAGGGGAACGAGCAGTACTTC.

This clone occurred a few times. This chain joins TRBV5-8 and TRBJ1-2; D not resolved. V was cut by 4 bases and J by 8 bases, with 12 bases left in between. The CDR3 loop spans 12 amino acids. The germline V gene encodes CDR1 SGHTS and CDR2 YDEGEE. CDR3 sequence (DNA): TGTGCCAGCAGCGCCCGGATTTCGGGCTACACCTTC. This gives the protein CASSARISGYTF.

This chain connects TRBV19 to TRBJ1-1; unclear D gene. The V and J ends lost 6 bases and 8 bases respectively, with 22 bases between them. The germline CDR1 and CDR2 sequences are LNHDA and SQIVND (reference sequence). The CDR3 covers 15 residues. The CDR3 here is CASSETPTRVAEAFF. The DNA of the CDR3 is TGTGCCAGTAGCGAGACCCCGACACGTGTAGCCGAAGCTTTCTTT.

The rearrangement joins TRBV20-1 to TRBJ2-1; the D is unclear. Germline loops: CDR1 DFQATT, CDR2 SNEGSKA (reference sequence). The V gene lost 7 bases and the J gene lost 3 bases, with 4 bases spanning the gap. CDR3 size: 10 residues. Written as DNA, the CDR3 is TGCAGTGTGCTCTACAATGAGCAGTTCTTC. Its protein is CSVLYNEQFF.

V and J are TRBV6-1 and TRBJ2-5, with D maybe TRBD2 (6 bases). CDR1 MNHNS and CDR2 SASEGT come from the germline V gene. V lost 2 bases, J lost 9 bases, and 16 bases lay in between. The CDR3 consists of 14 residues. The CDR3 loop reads CASSERGGVRAQYF. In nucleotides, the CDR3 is TGTGCCAGCAGTGAACGGGGAGGAGTAAGGGCCCAGTACTTC.

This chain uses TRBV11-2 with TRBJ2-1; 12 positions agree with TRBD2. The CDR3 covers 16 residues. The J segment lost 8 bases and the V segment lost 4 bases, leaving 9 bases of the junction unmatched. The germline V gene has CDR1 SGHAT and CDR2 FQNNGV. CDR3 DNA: TGTGCCAGCAGCTCAACGACTAGCGGGAGAAGCTATGAGCAGTTCTTC. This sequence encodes CASSSTTSGRSYEQFF.

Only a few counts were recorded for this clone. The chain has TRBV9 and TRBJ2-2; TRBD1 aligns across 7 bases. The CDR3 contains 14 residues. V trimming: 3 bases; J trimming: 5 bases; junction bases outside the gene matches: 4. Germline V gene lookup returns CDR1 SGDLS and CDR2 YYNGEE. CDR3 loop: CASSGQGRTGELFF. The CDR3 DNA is TGTGCCAGCAGCGGACAGGGACGGACCGGGGAGCTGTTTTTT.

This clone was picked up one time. In DNA, the CDR3 is TGTGCCAGTAGTATGATGCAGGGGAAGTCCTACGAGCAGTACTTC. This translates into CASSMMQGKSYEQYF. The V gene is TRBV19, the J gene TRBJ2-7; a weak D match, TRBD1 (6 bases). CDR1 and CDR2 (germline): LNHDA, SQIVND (reference sequence). This CDR3 region has 15 residues. With 3 bases removed from V and 1 base from J, the gap between germline ends came to 13 bases.

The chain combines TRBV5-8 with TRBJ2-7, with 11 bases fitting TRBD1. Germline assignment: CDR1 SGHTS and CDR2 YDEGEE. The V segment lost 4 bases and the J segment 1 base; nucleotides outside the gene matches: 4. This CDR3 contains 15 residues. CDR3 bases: TGTGCCAGCAGCCGCGGGACAGGGGGTTCCTACGAGCAGTACTTC. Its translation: CASSRGTGGSYEQYF.

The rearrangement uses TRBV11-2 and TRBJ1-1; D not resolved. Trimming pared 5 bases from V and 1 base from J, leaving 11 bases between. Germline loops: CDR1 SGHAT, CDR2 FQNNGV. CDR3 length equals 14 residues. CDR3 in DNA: TGTGCCAGCAGCCCGCGGGCGGGGAACACTGAAGCTTTCTTT. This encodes CASSPRAGNTEAFF. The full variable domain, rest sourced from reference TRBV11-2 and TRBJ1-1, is EAGVAQSPRYKIIEKRQSVAFWCNPISGHATLYWYQQILGQGPKLLIQFQNNGVVDDSQLPKDRFSAERLKGVDSTLKIQPAKLEDSAVYLCASSPRAGNTEAFFGQGTRLTVV.

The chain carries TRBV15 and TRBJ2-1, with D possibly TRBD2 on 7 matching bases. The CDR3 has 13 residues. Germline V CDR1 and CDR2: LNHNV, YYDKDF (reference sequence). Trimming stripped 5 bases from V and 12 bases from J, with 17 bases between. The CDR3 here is CATSPLREGGQFF. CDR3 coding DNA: TGTGCCACCAGCCCCCTAAGGGAGGGGGGGCAGTTCTTC.

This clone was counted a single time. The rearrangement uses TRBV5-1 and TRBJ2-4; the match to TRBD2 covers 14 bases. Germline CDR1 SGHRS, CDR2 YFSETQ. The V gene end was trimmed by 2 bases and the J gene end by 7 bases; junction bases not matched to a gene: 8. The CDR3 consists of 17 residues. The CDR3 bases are TGCGCCAGCAGCTTACTTCCCGGGACTAGCGGGGGCAACATTCAGTACTTC. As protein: CASSLLPGTSGGNIQYF.

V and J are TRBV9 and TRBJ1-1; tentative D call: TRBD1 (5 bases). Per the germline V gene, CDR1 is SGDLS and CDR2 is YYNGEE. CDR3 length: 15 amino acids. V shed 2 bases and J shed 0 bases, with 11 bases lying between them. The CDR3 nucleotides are TGTGCCAGCAGCGTGACCGGGACGGTGAACACTGAAGCTTTCTTT. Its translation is CASSVTGTVNTEAFF.

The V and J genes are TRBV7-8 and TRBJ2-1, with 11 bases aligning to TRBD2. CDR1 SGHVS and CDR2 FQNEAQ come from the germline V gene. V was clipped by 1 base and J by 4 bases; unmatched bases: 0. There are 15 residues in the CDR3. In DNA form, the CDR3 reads TGTGCCAGCAGCTTAGGACTAGCGGGGTACAATGAGCAGTTCTTC. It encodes CASSLGLAGYNEQFF.

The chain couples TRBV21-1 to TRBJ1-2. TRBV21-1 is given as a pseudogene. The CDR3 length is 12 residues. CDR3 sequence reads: CAKYPGDFGYTF. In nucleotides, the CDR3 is TGTGCCAAGTACCCGGGTGACTTCGGCTACACCTTC.

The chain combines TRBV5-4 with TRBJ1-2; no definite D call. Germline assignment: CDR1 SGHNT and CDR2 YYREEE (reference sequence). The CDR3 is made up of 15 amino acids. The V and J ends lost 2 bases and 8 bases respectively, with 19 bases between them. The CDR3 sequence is CASSLPSPELGGYTF. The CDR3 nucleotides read TGTGCCAGCAGCTTACCCTCTCCAGAGCTAGGCGGCTACACCTTC.

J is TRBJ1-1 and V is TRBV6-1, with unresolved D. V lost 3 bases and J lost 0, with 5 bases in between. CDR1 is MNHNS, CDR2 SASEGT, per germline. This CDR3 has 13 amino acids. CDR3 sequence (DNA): TGTGCCAGCAGTGACAGCATGAACACTGAAGCTTTCTTT. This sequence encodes CASSDSMNTEAFF.

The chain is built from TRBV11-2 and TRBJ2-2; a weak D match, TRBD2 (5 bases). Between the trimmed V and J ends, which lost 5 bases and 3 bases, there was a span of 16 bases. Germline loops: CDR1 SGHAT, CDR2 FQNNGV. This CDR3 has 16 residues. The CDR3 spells CASSPSFIGDTGELFF. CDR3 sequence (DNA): TGTGCCAGCAGCCCTAGTTTCATCGGGGACACCGGGGAGCTGTTTTTT.

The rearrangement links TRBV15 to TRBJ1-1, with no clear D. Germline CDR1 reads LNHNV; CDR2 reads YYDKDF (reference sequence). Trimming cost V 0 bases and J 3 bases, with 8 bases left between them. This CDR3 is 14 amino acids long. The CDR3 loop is CATSRDRAYTEAFF. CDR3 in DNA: TGTGCCACCAGCAGAGATCGGGCGTACACTGAAGCTTTCTTT.

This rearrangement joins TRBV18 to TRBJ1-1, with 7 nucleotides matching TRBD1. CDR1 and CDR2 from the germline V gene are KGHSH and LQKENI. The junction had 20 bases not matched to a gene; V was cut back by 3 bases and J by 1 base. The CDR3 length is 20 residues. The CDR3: CASSPISLMRNRGTNTEAFF. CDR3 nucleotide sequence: TGTGCCAGCTCACCGATTTCGTTGATGAGGAACAGGGGCACGAACACTGAAGCTTTCTTT.